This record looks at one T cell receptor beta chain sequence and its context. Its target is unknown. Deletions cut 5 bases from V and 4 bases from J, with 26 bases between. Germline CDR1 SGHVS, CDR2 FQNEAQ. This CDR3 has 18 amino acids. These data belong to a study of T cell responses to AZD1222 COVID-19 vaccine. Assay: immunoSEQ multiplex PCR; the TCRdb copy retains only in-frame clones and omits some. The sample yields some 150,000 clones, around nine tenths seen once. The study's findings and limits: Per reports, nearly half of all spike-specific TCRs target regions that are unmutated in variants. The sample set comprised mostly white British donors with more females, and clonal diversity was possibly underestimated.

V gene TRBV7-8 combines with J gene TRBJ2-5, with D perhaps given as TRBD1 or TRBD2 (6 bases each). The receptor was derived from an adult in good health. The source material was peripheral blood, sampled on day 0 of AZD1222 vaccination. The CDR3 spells CASSHLVANGGGRETQYF. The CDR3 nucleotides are TGTGCCAGCAGCCATCTTGTAGCGAATGGAGGGGGACGAGAGACCCAGTACTTC.